What follows describes a single T cell receptor (beta chain). As yet, its antigen is unknown. The authors reverse transcribed roughly 0.5 to 1 ug RNA with random hexamers. MiXCR was run by TCRdb on the immunoSEQ multiplex PCR reads, yielding one entry per CDR3 protein. Of over 150,000 distinct CDR3 sequences in the sample, about 94% were seen once. Looked up from germline, CDR1 is SGDLS and CDR2 is YYNGEE. The CDR3 totals 13 residues. V was pared by 0 bases and J by 6 bases, with 8 bases between. The sample comes from a study of CD8 T cells in Susac syndrome. Study as a whole: The Susac syndrome patients that were sequenced included about six with active disease and 8 or 9 in remission. When blood was drawn, the patients with Susac syndrome were therapy-naive, on corticosteroids, or on intravenous immunoglobulin alone. Notes on the study in general: Within Susac syndrome CD4+ T cell repertoires, clonal expansion was not evident.

CD8+ and CD4+ T cells from blood underwent TCR beta sequencing, which was carried out in a high-throughput format. Sample: CD4+ T cells from PBMCs. The V gene is TRBV9, the J gene TRBJ2-3, with D possibly being TRBD1 (5 bases). This TCR derives from a human donor with Susac syndrome. The CDR3: CASSVGKGDTQYF. CDR3 DNA sequence: TGTGCCAGCAGCGTAGGGAAGGGGGATACGCAGTATTTT.